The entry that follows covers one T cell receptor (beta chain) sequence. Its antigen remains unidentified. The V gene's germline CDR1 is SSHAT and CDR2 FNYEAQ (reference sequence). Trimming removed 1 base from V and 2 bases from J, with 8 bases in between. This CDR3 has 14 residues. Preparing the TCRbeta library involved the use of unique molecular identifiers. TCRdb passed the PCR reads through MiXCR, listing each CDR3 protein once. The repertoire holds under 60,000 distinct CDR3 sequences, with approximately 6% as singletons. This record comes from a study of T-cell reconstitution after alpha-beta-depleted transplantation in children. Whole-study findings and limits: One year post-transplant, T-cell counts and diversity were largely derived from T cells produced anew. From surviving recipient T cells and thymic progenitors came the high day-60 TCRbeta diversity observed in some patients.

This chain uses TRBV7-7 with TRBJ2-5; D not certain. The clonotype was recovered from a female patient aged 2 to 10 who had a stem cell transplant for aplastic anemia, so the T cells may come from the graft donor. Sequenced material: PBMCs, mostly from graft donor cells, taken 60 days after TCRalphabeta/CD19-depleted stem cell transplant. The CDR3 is CASSLDVRQETQYF. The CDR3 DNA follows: TGTGCCAGCAGCTTAGACGTCAGGCAAGAGACCCAGTACTTC.